The 25 T cell receptor beta chains reported below all come from one sample, sequenced in a study of identical twins. TCRdb re-called the 5' RACE reads through MiXCR, storing one row per CDR3 protein. Seen here are a few hundred thousand distinct CDR3 sequences, over 11% observed once, and the top ten hold approximately 1%. These data were likewise used in another study, on yellow fever vaccine responses in identical twins.

Source material: CD4+ T cells sorted from blood. Receptors originate from a woman aged 18-35 years in good health.

This clonotype was counted between two and nine times. The chain joins TRBV24-1 to TRBJ2-1, with 9 bases matching TRBD2. V was pared by 4 bases and J by 5 bases, with 8 bases of the junction left unmatched. The CDR3 is 16 amino acids. Germline V gives CDR1 KGHDR, CDR2 SFDVKD. The DNA for the CDR3 is TGTGCCACCAGTGACCCGGGGCGGGGGGGACACAATGAGCAGTTCTTC. Translation gives CATSDPGRGGHNEQFF.

This clonotype was seen many times. V usage is TRBV10-3 and J usage is TRBJ2-1; D is uncertain. Trimming stripped 10 bases from V and 6 bases from J, with 16 bases between. The germline V gene encodes CDR1 ENHRY and CDR2 SYGVKD. CDR3 length: 13 residues. The CDR3 coding sequence is TGTGCCACCAGGAGTCCCCCCGGCAATGAGCAGTTCTTC. It yields the protein CATRSPPGNEQFF.

The sample holds many counts of this clonotype. A junction end diverges from the germline sequence, so it may reflect a read error. The chain has TRBV12-3 or TRBV12-4 and TRBJ2-3; TRBD2 aligns across 12 bases. The CDR3 is 15 residues long. CDR3 DNA sequence: TGTGCCAGCAGTCTAGCGGGGGGGCGGGAAGATACGCAGTATTTT. It encodes CASSLAGGREDTQYF.

This clonotype has just a few counts. The V and J genes are TRBV6-2 or TRBV6-3 and TRBJ1-5, with D uncertain. The germline V gene has CDR1 MNHEY and CDR2 SVGEGT. Trimming cost V 4 bases and J 4 bases, with 14 bases left between them. The CDR3 runs 15 residues. CDR3 in amino acids: CASSSPNKSNQPQHF. The DNA of the CDR3 is TGTGCCAGCAGTTCACCCAATAAGTCGAATCAGCCCCAGCATTTT.

This clonotype has more than one count but fewer than ten. CDR3 in DNA: TGTGCCAGCAACTACATGGTAGCGGCTCTCTCCTACGAGCAGTACTTC. Translated: CASNYMVAALSYEQYF. V is TRBV6-2 or TRBV6-3 and J is TRBJ2-7; the D gene is possibly TRBD2 (6 bases). The CDR3 is 16 amino acids. CDR1 and CDR2 from the germline V gene are MNHEY and SVGEGT. V was shortened by 7 bases and J by 0 bases, with 19 bases between the two germline ends.

The rearrangement uses TRBV6-2 or TRBV6-3 and TRBJ2-7; the D is unclear. Germline CDR1 MNHEY, CDR2 SVGEGT. The CDR3 has 12 amino acids. Trimming took off 2 bases at V and 6 bases at J, with 8 bases between the two ends. CDR3 loop: CASSYPVAEQYF. CDR3 DNA sequence: TGTGCCAGCAGTTACCCCGTAGCCGAGCAGTACTTC.

The chain joins TRBV5-1 to TRBJ1-6; weak D call: TRBD1 (5 bases). This CDR3 region has 16 residues. V lost 0 bases and J lost 11, with 18 bases in between. CDR1 SGHRS and CDR2 YFSETQ come from the germline V gene. The CDR3 loop is CASSLAGVPGLAPLHF. The CDR3 DNA follows: TGCGCCAGCAGCTTGGCCGGGGTTCCAGGGTTGGCACCCCTCCACTTT.

In regard to this clonotype: A clone one base away is much larger, so this may be a read error. The rearrangement links TRBV10-3 to TRBJ2-1; 9 bases are a match to TRBD1. This CDR3 comprises 17 residues. Germline trimming cut 5 bases from V and 7 bases from J; bases unmatched to any gene: 15. Germline V gene data show CDR1 as ENHRY and CDR2 as SYGVKD. The CDR3 sequence: CAISLRGWDRDNNEQFF. The CDR3 DNA reads as TGTGCCATCAGTTTGAGAGGTTGGGACAGGGACAATAATGAGCAGTTCTTC.

This chain connects TRBV5-6 to TRBJ2-1, with no clear D. Germline V gives CDR1 SGHDT, CDR2 YYEEEE. V was cut by 0 bases and J by 0 bases, with 10 bases left in between. The CDR3 consists of 16 residues. The CDR3 is CASSLATWGSYNEQFF. The DNA of the CDR3 is TGTGCCAGCAGCTTGGCAACATGGGGCTCCTACAATGAGCAGTTCTTC. The full variable domain, its missing parts supplied by reference TRBV5-6 and TRBJ2-1, is DAGVTQSPTHLIKTRGQQVTLRCSPKSGHDTVSWYQQALGQGPQFIFQYYEEEERQRGNFPDRFSGHQFPNYSSELNVNALLLGDSALYLCASSLATWGSYNEQFFGPGTRLTVL.

This clonotype was detected a few times. This rearrangement joins TRBV15 to TRBJ2-5, with a tentative D call TRBD2 (6 bases). The CDR3 is 12 residues long. Germline V gene sequence: CDR1 LNHNV, CDR2 YYDKDF (reference sequence). Trimming pared 9 bases from V and 1 base from J, leaving 9 bases between. The CDR3 DNA follows: TGTGCCACGTCGGGACTCCAAGAGACCCAGTACTTC. Protein product: CATSGLQETQYF.

This clonotype was seen repeatedly, ten times or more. The chain carries TRBV4-3 and TRBJ2-3; 11 bases align to TRBD2. The CDR3 spans 19 residues. Germline V gene data show CDR1 as LGHNA and CDR2 as YSLEER. Trimming removed 2 bases from V and 5 bases from J; junction bases left unmatched: 15. CDR3 protein: CASSQLITSGSDSRDTQYF. Here the CDR3 DNA reads TGCGCCAGCAGCCAACTAATCACTAGCGGGAGTGATTCGAGAGATACGCAGTATTTT.

V is TRBV6-5 and J is TRBJ2-1; 8 bases fit TRBD2. CDR3 length equals 10 residues. In germline, CDR1 is MNHEY, CDR2 SVGAGI. V lost 7 bases, J lost 12 bases, and 2 bases stayed unmatched. CDR3 residues: CASTGTRQFF. The CDR3 nucleotides read TGTGCCAGCACCGGGACTAGGCAGTTCTTC.

This clonotype was observed a handful of times. The rearrangement joins TRBV20-1 to TRBJ2-7; 9 bases line up with TRBD1. This CDR3 has 12 amino acids. Germline CDR1 DFQATT, CDR2 SNEGSKA (reference sequence). Trimming took 5 bases from V and 13 from J; bases not matched to a gene: 12. CDR3 in DNA: TGCAGTGCTTTGGATGACACGGACAGGGGATACTTC. It translates to CSALDDTDRGYF.

The J gene is TRBJ2-3, the V gene TRBV20-1; D is ambiguous. Germline CDR1 reads DFQATT; CDR2 reads SNEGSKA (reference sequence). The V gene lost 6 bases and the J gene lost 0 bases, with 10 bases spanning the gap. This CDR3 is built from 13 residues. The CDR3, as DNA: TGCAGTGCCCGCCCTCCCAGCACAGATACGCAGTATTTT. Translated, it gives CSARPPSTDTQYF.

This clonotype was observed at least ten times. CDR3: CASRRPGGASGELFF. CDR3 bases: TGTGCCAGCAGGCGTCCAGGGGGCGCATCCGGGGAGCTGTTTTTT. The J gene is TRBJ2-2, the V gene TRBV11-2, with TRBD1 identical over 8 bases. This CDR3 is 15 amino acids long. The germline CDR1 and CDR2 sequences are SGHAT and FQNNGV. V was clipped by 6 bases and J by 6 bases; unmatched bases: 9.

The chain employs TRBV28 and TRBJ1-2; the D gene is possibly TRBD1 (6 bases). Trimming removed 5 bases from V and 8 bases from J, with 12 bases in between. Germline CDR1 and CDR2: MDHEN and SYDVKM. The CDR3 consists of 12 residues. The DNA for the CDR3 is TGTGCCAGCAGTGGGGGCCTTAAGGGCTACACCTTC. Encoded protein: CASSGGLKGYTF.

This clonotype was observed at least ten times. The chain combines TRBV11-2 with TRBJ1-5; D gene unclear. V was trimmed by 1 base and J by 1 base, leaving 11 bases between them. The CDR3 totals 16 residues. The germline V gene encodes CDR1 SGHAT and CDR2 FQNNGV. CDR3 coding DNA: TGTGCCAGCAGCTTAGGGGGTCATGGAAGCAATCAGCCCCAGCATTTT. Residues: CASSLGGHGSNQPQHF.

This clonotype was seen a handful of times. V gene TRBV27 combines with J gene TRBJ2-5; D might be TRBD2 (5 bases). In germline, CDR1 is MNHEY, CDR2 SMNVEV (reference sequence). The V end was cut by 5 bases, the J end by 8 bases, with 12 bases between. The CDR3 totals 12 residues. In DNA, the CDR3 is TGTGCCAGCAGTCGACACGGGGTTACCCAGTACTTC. This encodes CASSRHGVTQYF.

In its sample, this clonotype was seen a few times. Compared with germline, one end of the junction differs, possibly owing to a read error. J is TRBJ2-7 and V is TRBV5-5; D possibly corresponds to TRBD1 (5 bases). The germline gives CDR1 SGHKS, CDR2 YYEKEE (reference sequence). The CDR3 has 17 residues. The DNA of the CDR3 is TGTGCCAGCACCTTGGCCCGTGACAGTTTTAGCTCCTACGAGCAGTACTTC. This sequence encodes CASTLARDSFSSYEQYF.

This clonotype was seen a handful of times. The CDR3 DNA follows: TGTGCCAGCAGGCGGGTGGGAAGCTCCTACAATGAGCAGTTCTTC. Protein product: CASRRVGSSYNEQFF. V and J are TRBV7-8 and TRBJ2-1; a weak D match, TRBD2 (5 bases). The CDR3 is 15 residues long. The germline CDR1 and CDR2 sequences are SGHVS and FQNEAQ. V was trimmed by 6 bases and J by 0 bases, leaving 12 bases between them.

CDR3 sequence: CASSLVTSGKLREQYF. In DNA form, the CDR3 reads TGTGCCAGCAGTTTGGTAACTAGCGGGAAATTACGGGAGCAGTACTTC. The rearrangement joins TRBV28 to TRBJ2-7, with 10 nucleotides matching TRBD2. Trimming took 3 bases from V and 7 from J; bases not matched to a gene: 12. This CDR3 region has 16 residues. Germline CDR1 MDHEN, CDR2 SYDVKM.

The DNA for the CDR3 is TGCAGTGCGTCTAGCGGGGGGACGAACACCGGGGAGCTGTTTTTT. Amino acids: CSASSGGTNTGELFF. The chain links TRBV20-1 to TRBJ2-2, with 11 positions matching TRBD2. Germline V gene sequence: CDR1 DFQATT, CDR2 SNEGSKA (reference sequence). This CDR3 has 15 residues. V was pared by 6 bases and J by 0 bases, with 3 bases of the junction left unmatched.

The gene calls are TRBV2 and TRBJ1-2, with D possibly matching TRBD1 (6 bases). CDR1 is SNHLY, CDR2 FYNNEI, per germline. V lost 7 bases to trimming and J lost 4 bases, with 13 bases between them. The CDR3 extends over 13 amino acids. The CDR3 bases are TGTGCCAGCAAGCGGACAGACCCCTATGGCTACACCTTC. It encodes CASKRTDPYGYTF. Together with reference TRBV2 and TRBJ1-2, the CDR3 gives the full variable domain: EPEVTQTPSHQVTQMGQEVILRCVPISNHLYFYWYRQILGQKVEFLVSFYNNEISEKSEIFDDQFSVERPDGSNFTLKIRSTKLEDSAMYFCASKRTDPYGYTFGSGTRLTVV.

This clonotype was counted at least ten times. The rearrangement uses TRBV29-1 and TRBJ2-3; D may be TRBD1 (5 bases). Germline loops: CDR1 SQVTM, CDR2 ANQGSEA. V dropped 7 bases and J dropped 3 bases, with 17 bases sitting between them. This CDR3 contains 14 residues. The CDR3 DNA reads TGCAGCGCTCCGACCCCCAAGGGGACAGATACGCAGTATTTT. Its translation is CSAPTPKGTDTQYF.

V is TRBV11-2 and J is TRBJ2-5; 7 bases align to TRBD2. CDR1 is SGHAT, CDR2 FQNNGV, per germline. This CDR3 contains 14 residues. Unmatched junction bases numbered 5, after V lost 3 bases and J lost 4 bases. The CDR3 here is CASSFGGGRETQYF. The CDR3 nucleotides are TGTGCCAGCAGCTTTGGGGGAGGGAGAGAGACCCAGTACTTC.